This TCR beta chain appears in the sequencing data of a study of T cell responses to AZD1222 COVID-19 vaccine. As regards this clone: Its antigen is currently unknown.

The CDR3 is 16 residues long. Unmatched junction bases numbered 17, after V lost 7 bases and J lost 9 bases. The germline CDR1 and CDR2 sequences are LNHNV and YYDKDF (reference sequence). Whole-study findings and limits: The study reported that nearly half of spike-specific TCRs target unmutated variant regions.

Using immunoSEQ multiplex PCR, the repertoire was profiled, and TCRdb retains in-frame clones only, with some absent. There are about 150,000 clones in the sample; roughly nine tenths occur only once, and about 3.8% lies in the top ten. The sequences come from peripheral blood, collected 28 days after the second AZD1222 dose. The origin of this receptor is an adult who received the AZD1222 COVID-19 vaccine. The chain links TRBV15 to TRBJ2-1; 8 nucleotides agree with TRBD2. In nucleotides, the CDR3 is TGTGCCACCATCCCCGGGACTAGTTTTGTACTGGCTGAGCAGTTCTTC. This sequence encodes CATIPGTSFVLAEQFF.